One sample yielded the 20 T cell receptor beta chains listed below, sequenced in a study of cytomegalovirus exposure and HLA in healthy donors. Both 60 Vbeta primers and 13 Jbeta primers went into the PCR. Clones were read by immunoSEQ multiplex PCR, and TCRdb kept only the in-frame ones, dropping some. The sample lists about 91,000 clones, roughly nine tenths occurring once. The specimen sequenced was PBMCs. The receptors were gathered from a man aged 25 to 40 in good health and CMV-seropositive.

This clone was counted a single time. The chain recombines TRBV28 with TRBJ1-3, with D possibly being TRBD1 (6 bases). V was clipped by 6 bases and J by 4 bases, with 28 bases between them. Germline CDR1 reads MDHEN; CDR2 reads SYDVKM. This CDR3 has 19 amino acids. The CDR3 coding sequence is TGTGCCAGCAGCCTTATAGGGATTGGGGGGGGCGCAAAAGGAAACACCATATATTTT. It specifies CASSLIGIGGGAKGNTIYF.

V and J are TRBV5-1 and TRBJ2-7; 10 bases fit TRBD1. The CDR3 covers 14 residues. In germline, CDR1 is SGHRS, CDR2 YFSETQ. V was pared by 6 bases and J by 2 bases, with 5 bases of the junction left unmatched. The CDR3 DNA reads TGCGCCAGCACTCCCGGGACAGGGGCCTACGAGCAGTACTTC. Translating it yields CASTPGTGAYEQYF.

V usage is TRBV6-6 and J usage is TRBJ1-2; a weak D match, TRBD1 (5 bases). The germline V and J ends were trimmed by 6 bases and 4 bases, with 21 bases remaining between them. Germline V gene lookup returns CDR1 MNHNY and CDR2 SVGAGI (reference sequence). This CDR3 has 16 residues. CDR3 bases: TGTGCCAGCAGGAACACAGGCGCCCAACTTATCTATGGCTACACCTTC. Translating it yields CASRNTGAQLIYGYTF.

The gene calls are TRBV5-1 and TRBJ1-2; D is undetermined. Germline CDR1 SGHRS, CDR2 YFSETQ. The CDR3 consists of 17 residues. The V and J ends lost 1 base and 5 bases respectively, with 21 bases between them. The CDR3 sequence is CASSLNGGAHTQYGYTF. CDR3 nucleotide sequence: TGCGCCAGCAGCTTGAATGGAGGAGCTCATACCCAATATGGCTACACCTTC.

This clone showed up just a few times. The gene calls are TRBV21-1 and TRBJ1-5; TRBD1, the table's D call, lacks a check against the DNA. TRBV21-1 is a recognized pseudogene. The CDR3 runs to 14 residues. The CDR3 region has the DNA TGTGCCAGCAACCGACAGGTCTGCAATCAGCCCCAGCATTTT. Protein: CASNRQVCNQPQHF.

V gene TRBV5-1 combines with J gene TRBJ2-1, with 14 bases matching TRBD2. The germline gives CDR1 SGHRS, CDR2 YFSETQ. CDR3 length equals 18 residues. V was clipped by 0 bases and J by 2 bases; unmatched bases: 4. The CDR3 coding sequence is TGCGCCAGCAGCTTGGGACTAGCGGGAGGGGGACCCTACAATGAGCAGTTCTTC. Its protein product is CASSLGLAGGGPYNEQFF.

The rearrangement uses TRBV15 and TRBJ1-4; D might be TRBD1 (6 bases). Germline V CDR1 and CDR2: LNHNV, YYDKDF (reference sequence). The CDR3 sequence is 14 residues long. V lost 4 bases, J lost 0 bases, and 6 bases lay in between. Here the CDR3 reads CATSTGATNEKLFF. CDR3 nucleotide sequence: TGTGCCACCAGCACAGGGGCAACTAATGAAAAACTGTTTTTT. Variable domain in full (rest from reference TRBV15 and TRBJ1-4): DAMVIQNPRYQVTQFGKPVTLSCSQTLNHNVMYWYQQKSSQAPKLLFHYYDKDFNNEADTPDNFQSRRPNTSFCFLDIRSPGLGDTAMYLCATSTGATNEKLFFGSGTQLSVL.

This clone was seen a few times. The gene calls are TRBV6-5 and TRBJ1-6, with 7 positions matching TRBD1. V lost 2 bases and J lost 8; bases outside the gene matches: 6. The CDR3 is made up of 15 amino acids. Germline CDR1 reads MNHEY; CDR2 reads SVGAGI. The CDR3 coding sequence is TGTGCCAGCAGTTACGATGGAGGGGGCTATTCACCCCTCCACTTT. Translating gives CASSYDGGGYSPLHF.

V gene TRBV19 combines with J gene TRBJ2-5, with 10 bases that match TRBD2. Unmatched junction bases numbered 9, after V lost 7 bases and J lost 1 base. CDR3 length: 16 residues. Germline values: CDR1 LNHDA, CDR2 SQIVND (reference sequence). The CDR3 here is CASTGLAGVGQETQYF. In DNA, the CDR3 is TGTGCCAGTACCGGGCTAGCGGGAGTGGGCCAAGAGACCCAGTACTTC.

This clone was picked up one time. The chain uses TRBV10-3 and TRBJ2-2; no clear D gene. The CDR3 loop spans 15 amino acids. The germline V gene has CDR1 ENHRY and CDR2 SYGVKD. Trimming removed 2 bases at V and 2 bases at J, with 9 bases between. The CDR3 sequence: CAISEPAPNTGELFF. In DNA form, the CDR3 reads TGTGCCATCAGTGAGCCAGCGCCTAACACCGGGGAGCTGTTTTTT.

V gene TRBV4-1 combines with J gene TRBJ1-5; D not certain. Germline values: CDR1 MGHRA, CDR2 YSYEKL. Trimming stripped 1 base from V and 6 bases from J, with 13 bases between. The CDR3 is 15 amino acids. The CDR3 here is CASSQVIISVQPQHF. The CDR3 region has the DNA TGCGCCAGCAGCCAAGTAATAATATCGGTTCAGCCCCAGCATTTT.

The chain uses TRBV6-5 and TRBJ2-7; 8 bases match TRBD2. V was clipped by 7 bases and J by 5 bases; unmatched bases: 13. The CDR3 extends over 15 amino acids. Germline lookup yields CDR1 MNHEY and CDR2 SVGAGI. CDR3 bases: TGTGCCAGCAACCCCCTGGGTAGCGGGAAACACGAGCAGTACTTC. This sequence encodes CASNPLGSGKHEQYF.

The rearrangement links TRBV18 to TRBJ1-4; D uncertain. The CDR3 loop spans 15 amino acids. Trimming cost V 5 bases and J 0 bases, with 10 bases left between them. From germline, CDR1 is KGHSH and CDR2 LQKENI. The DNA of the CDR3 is TGTGCCAGCTCATCATACACAGCAACTAATGAAAAACTGTTTTTT. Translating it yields CASSSYTATNEKLFF.

The CDR3: CASSSAATGRHIQYF. The CDR3, as DNA: TGTGCCAGCAGCTCGGCGGCGACAGGGAGACACATTCAGTACTTC. The chain couples TRBV7-6 to TRBJ2-4, with 7 bases lining up with TRBD1. This CDR3 spans 15 amino acids. Germline CDR1 SGHVS, CDR2 FNYEAQ. The junction had 11 bases not matched to a gene; V was cut back by 4 bases and J by 8 bases.

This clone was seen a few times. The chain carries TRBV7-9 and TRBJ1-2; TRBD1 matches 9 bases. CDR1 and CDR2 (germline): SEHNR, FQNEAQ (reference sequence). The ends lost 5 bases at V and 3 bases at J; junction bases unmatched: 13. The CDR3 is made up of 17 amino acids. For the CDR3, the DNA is TGTGCCAGCAGCCCAACCGGGACAGGGATCGGCTACTATGGCTACACCTTC. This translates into CASSPTGTGIGYYGYTF.

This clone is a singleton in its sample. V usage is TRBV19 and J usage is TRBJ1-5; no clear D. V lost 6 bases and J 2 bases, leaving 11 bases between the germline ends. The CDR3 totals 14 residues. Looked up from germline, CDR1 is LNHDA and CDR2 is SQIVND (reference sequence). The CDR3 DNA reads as TGTGCCAGTAGGTTGGCTTTGGGCAATCAGCCCCAGCATTTT. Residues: CASRLALGNQPQHF.

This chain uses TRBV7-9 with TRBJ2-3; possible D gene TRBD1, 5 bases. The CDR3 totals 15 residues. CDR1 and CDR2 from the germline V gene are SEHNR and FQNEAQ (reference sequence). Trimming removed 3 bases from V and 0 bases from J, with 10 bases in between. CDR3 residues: CASSFDSSSTDTQYF. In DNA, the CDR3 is TGTGCCAGCAGCTTCGACAGTTCTAGCACAGATACGCAGTATTTT. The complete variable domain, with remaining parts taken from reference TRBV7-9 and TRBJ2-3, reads DTGVSQNPRHKITKRGQNVTFRCDPISEHNRLYWYRQTLGQGPEFLTYFQNEAQLEKSRLLSDRFSAERPKGSFSTLEIQRTEQGDSAMYLCASSFDSSSTDTQYFGPGTRLTVL.

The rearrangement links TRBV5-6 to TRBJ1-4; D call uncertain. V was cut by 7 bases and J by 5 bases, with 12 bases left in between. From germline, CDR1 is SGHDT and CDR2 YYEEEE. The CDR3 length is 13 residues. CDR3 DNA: TGTGCCAGCCGCCGCCGGGTCAATGAAAAACTGTTTTTT. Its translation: CASRRRVNEKLFF.

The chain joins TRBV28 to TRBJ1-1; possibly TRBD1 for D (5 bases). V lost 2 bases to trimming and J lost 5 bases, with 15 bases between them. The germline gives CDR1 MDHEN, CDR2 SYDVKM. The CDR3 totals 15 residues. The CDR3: CASSLIISGQTEAFF. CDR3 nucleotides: TGTGCCAGCAGTTTAATCATCTCAGGGCAGACTGAAGCTTTCTTT.

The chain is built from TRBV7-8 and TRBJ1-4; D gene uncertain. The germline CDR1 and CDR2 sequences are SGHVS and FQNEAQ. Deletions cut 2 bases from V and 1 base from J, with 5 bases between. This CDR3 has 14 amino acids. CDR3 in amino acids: CASSLRETNEKLFF. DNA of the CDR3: TGTGCCAGCAGCTTAAGAGAAACTAATGAAAAACTGTTTTTT.